These T cell receptor beta chains were read from a single sample in a study of blood T cell repertoires in COVID-19. Profiled with immunoSEQ multiplex PCR; TCRdb holds only in-frame clones, not every one. The data contain hundreds of thousands of clones, about 87% of them singletons. The source material was peripheral blood. The receptors were gathered from a woman younger than 30 with acute or convalescent COVID-19. Both conserved end residues are part of each CDR3. A D gene is named only where the DNA matches it firmly. Only some rows state a clone size, as once, few, many or a class for expanded clones.

d_call,j_call,clone_size,v_call,cdr3_nt,cdr3_aa
TRBD1,TRBJ2-3,NA,TRBV29-1,TGCAGCGTCCCTGGGGGGACAGGGTTCACAGATACGCAGTATTTT,CSVPGGTGFTDTQYF
NA,TRBJ1-3,NA,TRBV4-3,TGCGCCAGCAGCCAAGACCAGGCGGGAAACACCATATATTTT,CASSQDQAGNTIYF
TRBD1,TRBJ2-1,NA,TRBV5-4,TGTGCCAGCAGCTACGACAGGGGCAGCTACAATGAGCAGTTCTTC,CASSYDRGSYNEQFF
TRBD2,TRBJ2-7,NA,TRBV5-4,TGTGCCAGCAGCTTGGGGGGGGGTAAAACCTACGAGCAGTACTTC,CASSLGGGKTYEQYF
TRBD1,TRBJ1-1,NA,TRBV5-1,TGCGCCAGCAGCTTGGGCAACAGGGGGTCTGGGACTGAAGCTTTCTTT,CASSLGNRGSGTEAFF
NA,TRBJ1-4,NA,TRBV4-2,TGTGCCAGCAGCCCAGGGGAGCGGACTAATGAAAAACTGTTTTTT,CASSPGERTNEKLFF
TRBD1,TRBJ1-2,NA,TRBV5-1,TGCGCCAGCAGCTTGCGGGCCCGTACAGGGGGTGGATATGGCTACACCTTC,CASSLRARTGGGYGYTF
TRBD1,TRBJ2-3,NA,TRBV7-3,TGTGCCAGCAGCTCAGACAGGGTTACGCAGTATTTT,CASSSDRVTQYF
NA,TRBJ1-5,NA,TRBV19,TGTGCCAGTAGTGGGGGGGTTAGACCCGACAATCAGCCCCAGCATTTT,CASSGGVRPDNQPQHF
NA,TRBJ1-2,NA,TRBV21-1,TGTGCCAGCAGCAAAGCGAGGACTACCAACTATGGCTACACCTTC,CASSKARTTNYGYTF
NA,TRBJ2-2,NA,TRBV18,TGTGCCAGCTCACCAAGAGGGACCGGGGAGCTGTTTTTT,CASSPRGTGELFF
TRBD1,TRBJ1-1,NA,TRBV19,TGTGCCACTCTAGACAGGGGGCGAGCTCGGTGGACTGAAGCTTTCTTT,CATLDRGRARWTEAFF
TRBD2,TRBJ2-3,NA,TRBV5-1,TGCGCCAGCAGCTTGCTTTCTAGCGGGGGCCATGGCACAGATACGCAGTATTTT,CASSLLSSGGHGTDTQYF
NA,TRBJ2-7,once,TRBV9,TGTGCCAGCAGCGTCCTGGAGGGGGAGCAGTACTTC,CASSVLEGEQYF
NA,TRBJ1-6,NA,TRBV6-4,TGTGCCAGCAGTTTCCGGGCAGGGCTCTATAATTCACCCCTCCACTTT,CASSFRAGLYNSPLHF
NA,TRBJ2-7,NA,TRBV5-3,TGTGCCAGAAGCCCCAGTATCTCCTACGAGCAGTACTTC,CARSPSISYEQYF
TRBD2,TRBJ2-1,NA,TRBV7-3,TGTGCCAGCAGCCCGGGGGGGTTCTACAATGAGCAGTTCTTC,CASSPGGFYNEQFF
NA,TRBJ2-7,NA,TRBV7-8,TGTGCCAGCAGCTCAAAGGACTCTAGGCCGTCCGAGCAGTACTTC,CASSSKDSRPSEQYF
NA,TRBJ1-2,NA,TRBV3-1/TRBV3-2,TGTGCCAGCAGCCAAAGGGGTCTCTATGGCTACACCTTC,CASSQRGLYGYTF
NA,TRBJ1-2,NA,TRBV25-1,TGTGCCAGCAGTGAAAGAGGGAACTATGGCTACACCTTC,CASSERGNYGYTF
NA,TRBJ2-1,once,TRBV21-1,TGTGCCAGCAGCAGGAGGACAGTGGGTGAGCAGTTCTTC,CASSRRTVGEQFF
NA,TRBJ1-1,NA,TRBV19,TGTGCCAGTAGTATGGCAGGGAGGACTGAAGCTTTCTTT,CASSMAGRTEAFF
NA,TRBJ2-1,NA,TRBV7-9,TGTGCCAGCAGCCTCCAGGTTTCCAATGAGCAGTTCTTC,CASSLQVSNEQFF
NA,TRBJ1-3,few,TRBV5-5,TGTGCCAGCAGCTCTCTCCCGGACAGCTCTGGAAACACCATATATTTT,CASSSLPDSSGNTIYF
TRBD1,TRBJ2-5,NA,TRBV6-6,TGTGCCAGCAGTCGACCTAACAGGGGTAGCCAAGAGACCCAGTACTTC,CASSRPNRGSQETQYF
NA,TRBJ2-7,NA,TRBV18,TGTGCCAGCTCACTTAGCCCGGAGAGCGAGCAGTACTTC,CASSLSPESEQYF
NA,TRBJ1-5,NA,TRBV19,TGTGCCAGTAGAAGGGGCAGTATCAATCAGCCCCAGCATTTT,CASRRGSINQPQHF
NA,TRBJ1-5,NA,TRBV5-6,TGTGCCAGCAGCTGGGGGCAATCTCGTGATCAGCCCCAGCATTTT,CASSWGQSRDQPQHF
NA,TRBJ2-3,NA,TRBV5-1,TGCGCCAGCAGCTCGCTCAGGGGAGCCGCAGATACGCAGTATTTT,CASSSLRGAADTQYF
NA,TRBJ1-1,NA,TRBV7-8,TGTGCCAGCAGTCCCGAGGTGGGCGCAGGGGTGGGGACTGAAGCTTTCTTT,CASSPEVGAGVGTEAFF
TRBD1,TRBJ1-6,NA,TRBV5-1,TGCGCCACCTCACCCGGGGACAGGGGCAATTCACCCCTCCACTTT,CATSPGDRGNSPLHF
NA,TRBJ1-2,NA,TRBV9,TGTGCCAGCAGCCCGGGGACGACAGGCCAGGGCTACACCTTC,CASSPGTTGQGYTF
TRBD2,TRBJ2-7,NA,TRBV7-2,TGTGCCAGCAGCCCCAGCGGGACTAGCGGGGGGTTCTACGAGCAGTACTTC,CASSPSGTSGGFYEQYF
NA,TRBJ1-2,NA,TRBV29-1,TGCAGCGTTGATCCCCGGGACTCCCGATCCTATGGCTACACCTTC,CSVDPRDSRSYGYTF
NA,TRBJ1-4,NA,TRBV6-5,TGTGCCAGCAGTTACAGCAGGGTTATTAATGAAAAACTGTTTTTT,CASSYSRVINEKLFF
TRBD1,TRBJ1-4,NA,TRBV6-5,TGTGCCAGCACCTGGGACAGGGAGGAAAAACTGTTTTTT,CASTWDREEKLFF
NA,TRBJ2-3,NA,TRBV7-3,TGTGCCAGCAGCCGCGGTGGGGATACGCAGTATTTT,CASSRGGDTQYF
TRBD1,TRBJ2-2,NA,TRBV7-2,TGTGCCAGCAGCCTCCGACAGGGAGACACCGGGGAGCTGTTTTTT,CASSLRQGDTGELFF
NA,TRBJ1-5,NA,TRBV3-1/TRBV3-2,TGTGCCAGCAGCCAAGATCTGGGGCGAAGCAATCAGCCCCAGCATTTT,CASSQDLGRSNQPQHF